The 31 T cell receptor beta chains presented below share a single source sample, sequenced in a study of blood T cell repertoires in COVID-19 (dated by TCRdb to about 2020). Library method: the immunoSEQ multiplex PCR assay. The table was pulled from immuneACCESS by TCRdb, which kept in-frame rearrangements only. Such tables lose some clones; where checked, under half of the loss comes from unresolved V genes, and the rest has no known cause. This sample gives about 120,000 clones in total; over 80% of them show up just once. Of the sample, 3% to 4.5% falls within the top ten clones. The sequenced sample was PBMCs or T cells enriched from blood (not recorded which). Source of these receptors: a woman under 40 who had recovered from COVID-19.

The chain uses TRBV6-5 and TRBJ1-1, with 9 bases aligning to TRBD1. Germline CDR1 reads MNHEY; CDR2 reads SVGAGI. Trimming took 4 bases from V and 11 from J; bases not matched to a gene: 8. This CDR3 region has 13 residues. The CDR3 protein is CASSFRQGVGAFF. CDR3 bases: TGTGCCAGCAGTTTCAGACAGGGGGTTGGGGCTTTCTTT.

The CDR3 sequence is CASSEKMDRGLDEQYF. CDR3 bases: TGTGCCAGCAGTGAGAAAATGGACAGGGGGCTCGACGAGCAGTACTTC. The chain uses TRBV6-8 and TRBJ2-7; 11 nucleotides align to TRBD1. Germline trimming cut 5 bases from V and 5 bases from J; bases unmatched to any gene: 11. The CDR3 extends over 16 amino acids. CDR1 is MNHGY, CDR2 SAAAGT, per germline.

This clone was seen just once. CDR3 amino acids: CASSGLAGDFYAYNEQFF. The CDR3 DNA follows: TGTGCCAGCAGCGGACTAGCGGGAGACTTTTATGCCTACAATGAGCAGTTCTTC. This sequence joins TRBV9 and TRBJ2-1; 12 nucleotides line up with TRBD2. V was clipped by 3 bases and J by 2 bases; unmatched bases: 9. Germline V gene sequence: CDR1 SGDLS, CDR2 YYNGEE. This CDR3 is 18 amino acids long.

V usage is TRBV5-1 and J usage is TRBJ2-1; 9 bases fit TRBD1. Germline loops: CDR1 SGHRS, CDR2 YFSETQ. This CDR3 is built from 14 residues. V trimming: 2 bases; J trimming: 7 bases; junction bases outside the gene matches: 4. The DNA of the CDR3 is TGCGCCAGCAGCTTCGGGACAGGGAATAATGAGCAGTTCTTC. This codes for CASSFGTGNNEQFF.

The sample holds a few counts of this clone. The V gene is TRBV7-2, the J gene TRBJ2-7; D uncertain. Per germline, CDR1 SGHTA and CDR2 FQGNSA. V lost 1 base, J lost 2 bases, and 12 bases lay in between. There are 15 residues in the CDR3. The CDR3 DNA reads as TGTGCCAGCAGCTTAGGAATAGCTCGAACCTACGAGCAGTACTTC. It yields the protein CASSLGIARTYEQYF. Using reference TRBV7-2 and TRBJ2-7 for the parts outside the CDR3, the full variable domain is GAGVSQSPSNKVTEKGKDVELRCDPISGHTALYWYRQSLGQGLEFLIYFQGNSAPDKSGLPSDRFSAERTGGSVSTLTIQRTQQEDSAVYLCASSLGIARTYEQYFGPGTRLTVT.

This clone appeared a few times. The V and J genes are TRBV18 and TRBJ1-2; D might be TRBD1 (5 bases). Germline CDR1 and CDR2: KGHSH and LQKENI. V dropped 5 bases and J dropped 6 bases, with 10 bases sitting between them. The CDR3 extends over 12 amino acids. Here the CDR3 DNA reads TGTGCCAGCTCAGCGACAGCCCATGGCTACACCTTC. Translating it yields CASSATAHGYTF.

The chain recombines TRBV4-3 with TRBJ2-7, with TRBD2 matching over 7 bases. V shed 1 base and J 5 bases; nucleotides not matched to a gene: 11. The CDR3 is made up of 16 amino acids. Germline V gene data show CDR1 as LGHNA and CDR2 as YSLEER. The CDR3 spells CASSQVLAALYNEQYF. DNA of the CDR3: TGCGCCAGCAGCCAAGTCCTAGCGGCTCTCTATAACGAGCAGTACTTC.

The chain combines TRBV6-5 with TRBJ1-5; 8 bases are a match to TRBD1. CDR3 length: 14 residues. V shed 5 bases and J 3 bases; nucleotides not matched to a gene: 3. Germline V gene data show CDR1 as MNHEY and CDR2 as SVGAGI. CDR3 nucleotides: TGTGCCAGCAGTCGGGACAGGACCAATCAGCCCCAGCATTTT. It yields the protein CASSRDRTNQPQHF.

The rearrangement uses TRBV5-6 and TRBJ2-5; 11 nucleotides agree with TRBD2. The CDR3 is made up of 15 amino acids. The germline V gene encodes CDR1 SGHDT and CDR2 YYEEEE. V dropped 6 bases and J dropped 1; count of bases not matched to a gene: 5. The CDR3 spells CASNGLAGTQETQYF. The CDR3 DNA reads as TGTGCCAGCAACGGACTAGCGGGTACCCAAGAGACCCAGTACTTC.

J is TRBJ2-7 and V is TRBV4-2; TRBD1 matches at 8 bases. The CDR3 totals 15 residues. After removal of 2 bases from V and 3 bases from J, the junction contained 6 bases not matched to a gene. In germline, CDR1 is LGHNA, CDR2 YNFKEQ. In DNA form, the CDR3 reads TGTGCCAGCAGCCAACGACGCACAGGGGGCTACGAGCAGTACTTC. Encoded protein: CASSQRRTGGYEQYF.

J is TRBJ1-3 and V is TRBV19; maybe TRBD1 (5 bases). In germline, CDR1 is LNHDA, CDR2 SQIVND (reference sequence). Trimming pared 8 bases from V and 2 bases from J, leaving 10 bases between. CDR3 size: 13 residues. This CDR3 is CASGRGTGNTIYF. In DNA form, the CDR3 reads TGTGCCAGTGGGAGGGGTACTGGAAACACCATATATTTT.

The J gene is TRBJ1-2, the V gene TRBV28; possible D gene TRBD1, 5 bases. Trimming stripped 8 bases from V and 7 bases from J, with 11 bases between. Germline CDR1 MDHEN, CDR2 SYDVKM. This CDR3 has 11 amino acids. The CDR3 loop reads CASYRRGGYTF. The CDR3 DNA sequence: TGTGCCAGCTACCGGAGGGGTGGCTACACCTTC.

The V and J genes are TRBV7-3 and TRBJ2-7, with D maybe TRBD2 (6 bases). The ends were cut back, 6 bases at V and 4 bases at J, with 19 bases in the middle. CDR1 and CDR2 from the germline V gene are SGHTA and FQGTGA. The CDR3 totals 15 residues. CDR3 loop: CASRHSGVLSYEQYF. CDR3 nucleotides: TGTGCCAGCAGACACTCGGGGGTTCTATCGTACGAGCAGTACTTC.

The chain links TRBV7-8 to TRBJ1-2; D is uncertain. This CDR3 contains 15 residues. Deletions cut 4 bases from V and 2 bases from J, with 14 bases between. Per germline, CDR1 SGHVS and CDR2 FQNEAQ. The CDR3 DNA sequence: TGTGCCAGCAGCTCTCTCGGGTGGTGGAACTATGGCTACACCTTC. Translating it yields CASSSLGWWNYGYTF. The whole variable domain, remainder taken from reference TRBV7-8 and TRBJ1-2, is GAGVSQSPRYKVAKRGQDVALRCDPISGHVSLFWYQQALGQGPEFLTYFQNEAQLDKSGLPSDRFFAERPEGSVSTLKIQRTQQEDSAVYLCASSSLGWWNYGYTFGSGTRLTVV.

This clone came up a few times. The chain joins TRBV19 to TRBJ1-5; D gene unclear. Deletions cut 7 bases from V and 0 bases from J, with 13 bases between. In germline, CDR1 is LNHDA, CDR2 SQIVND (reference sequence). The CDR3 has 15 residues. CDR3 DNA: TGTGCCAGTAAAAACAGAGGGAATAGCAATCAGCCCCAGCATTTT. Translating gives CASKNRGNSNQPQHF.

This clone appeared a single time. This rearrangement joins TRBV9 to TRBJ2-5, with 8 bases matching TRBD2. This CDR3 spans 16 amino acids. The germline gives CDR1 SGDLS, CDR2 YYNGEE. Losses at the gene ends were 4 bases for V and 1 base for J; bases not matched to a gene: 9. The DNA for the CDR3 is TGTGCCAGCAGCCCAGGGACTAGATCGATCCAAGAGACCCAGTACTTC. It yields the protein CASSPGTRSIQETQYF.

This clone was counted a few times. This chain connects TRBV7-2 to TRBJ1-1; 7 nucleotides line up with TRBD1. This CDR3 has 14 amino acids. Germline CDR1 reads SGHTA; CDR2 reads FQGNSA. V was pared by 1 base and J by 6 bases, with 5 bases of the junction left unmatched. CDR3 residues: CASSLGQGVPEAFF. As DNA, the CDR3 is TGTGCCAGCAGCTTAGGGCAGGGGGTACCTGAAGCTTTCTTT.

This clone has only one observation. This chain connects TRBV28 to TRBJ2-7, with TRBD1 matching over 8 bases. The CDR3 length is 14 residues. Per the germline V gene, CDR1 is MDHEN and CDR2 is SYDVKM. After removal of 6 bases from V and 0 bases from J, the junction contained 4 bases not matched to a gene. CDR3 region: CASRSTGGSYEQYF. Written as DNA, the CDR3 is TGTGCCAGCAGAAGTACAGGGGGCTCCTACGAGCAGTACTTC.

This clone has just one count. The chain has TRBV4-2 and TRBJ1-5; 8 bases map to TRBD1. J lost 2 bases, V lost 1 base, and 4 bases had no gene match. Germline values: CDR1 LGHNA, CDR2 YNFKEQ. The CDR3 extends over 16 amino acids. CDR3 sequence (DNA): TGTGCCAGCAGCCAAGGGTCGGACAGGGGCAATCAGCCCCAGCATTTT. Translating it yields CASSQGSDRGNQPQHF.

The chain couples TRBV5-1 to TRBJ1-6; 7 bases align to TRBD1. The CDR3 sequence is 19 residues long. V trimming: 3 bases; J trimming: 7 bases; junction bases outside the gene matches: 19. Germline CDR1 is SGHRS and CDR2 is YFSETQ. CDR3 sequence (DNA): TGCGCCAGCAGCTCGGCCCCGACAGATCCGACAGGGACGAATTCACCCCTCCACTTT. This gives the protein CASSSAPTDPTGTNSPLHF.

This clone was observed at least ten times. The chain links TRBV4-1 to TRBJ1-1, with D unresolved. CDR3 length: 14 residues. V lost 9 bases and J lost 1, with 15 bases in between. The germline CDR1 and CDR2 sequences are MGHRA and YSYEKL. DNA of the CDR3: TGCGCCAGTCGAGCCCCGCTCAAGAACACTGAAGCTTTCTTT. This encodes CASRAPLKNTEAFF.

The genes are TRBV9 and TRBJ2-6, with TRBD1 matching 9 bases. V was pared by 4 bases and J by 0 bases, with 11 bases of the junction left unmatched. CDR3 length: 19 residues. Looked up from germline, CDR1 is SGDLS and CDR2 is YYNGEE. The CDR3 region is CASSNHWTGATSGANVLTF. The CDR3 DNA is TGTGCCAGCAGCAATCATTGGACAGGGGCGACCTCTGGGGCCAACGTCCTGACTTTC. Combining the CDR3 with reference TRBV9 and TRBJ2-6 gives the whole variable domain DSGVTQTPKHLITATGQRVTLRCSPRSGDLSVYWYQQSLDQGLQFLIQYYNGEERAKGNILERFSAQQFPDLHSELNLSSLELGDSALYFCASSNHWTGATSGANVLTFGAGSRLTVL.

This rearrangement joins TRBV9 to TRBJ2-7, with 9 positions matching TRBD2. Germline assignment: CDR1 SGDLS and CDR2 YYNGEE. This CDR3 has 15 residues. V gave up 0 bases and J gave up 2 bases; unmatched junction bases: 3. The CDR3 region has the DNA TGTGCCAGCAGCGTAGGGGCTAGCGGGACCTACGAGCAGTACTTC. Its translation is CASSVGASGTYEQYF.

The J gene is TRBJ1-4, the V gene TRBV29-1; D uncertain. The CDR3 runs to 11 residues. From germline, CDR1 is SQVTM and CDR2 ANQGSEA. With 5 bases removed from V and 10 bases from J, the gap between germline ends came to 11 bases. CDR3 residues: CSVYIEAKLFF. DNA for the CDR3: TGCAGCGTTTACATAGAGGCAAAACTGTTTTTT.

The V and J genes are TRBV5-4 and TRBJ2-1; 7 nucleotides match TRBD2. Germline CDR1 and CDR2: SGHNT and YYREEE (reference sequence). V shed 2 bases, J shed 4 bases, and the junction held 3 bases outside the gene matches. The CDR3 has 14 amino acids. CDR3 in DNA: TGTGCCAGCAGCTTCAAGGGAGGGTACAATGAGCAGTTCTTC. It translates to CASSFKGGYNEQFF.

This clone was detected only once. The genes are TRBV5-6 and TRBJ1-2; possibly TRBD1 for D (5 bases). The germline CDR1 and CDR2 sequences are SGHDT and YYEEEE. The CDR3 is made up of 13 amino acids. V was clipped by 2 bases and J by 8 bases, with 13 bases between them. In DNA, the CDR3 is TGTGCCAGCAGCTTCGCGCAGGGCGGAGGCTACACCTTC. Amino acids: CASSFAQGGGYTF.

This chain links TRBV30 with TRBJ1-1; a weak D match, TRBD1 (5 bases). The CDR3 is 11 residues long. Trimming removed 3 bases at V and 13 bases at J, with 15 bases between. CDR1 and CDR2 from the germline V gene are GTSNPN and SVGIG (reference sequence). The CDR3 sequence: CAWRNSGQGFF. DNA for the CDR3: TGTGCCTGGAGGAACTCAGGGCAGGGTTTCTTT.

This clone was counted only a few times. J is TRBJ2-1 and V is TRBV27, with 9 bases fitting TRBD2. Per the germline V gene, CDR1 is MNHEY and CDR2 is SMNVEV (reference sequence). V dropped 5 bases and J dropped 9; count of bases not matched to a gene: 8. This CDR3 has 14 amino acids. The CDR3 sequence: CASSALAGLGEQFF. DNA for the CDR3: TGTGCCAGCAGTGCTCTAGCGGGATTGGGTGAGCAGTTCTTC.

J is TRBJ2-1 and V is TRBV18; D is perhaps TRBD2 (5 bases). V was clipped by 3 bases and J by 6 bases, with 12 bases between them. The CDR3 has 14 amino acids. From germline, CDR1 is KGHSH and CDR2 LQKENI. DNA of the CDR3: TGTGCCAGCTCACCTTCTGACGGGGTCAATGAGCAGTTCTTC. This translates into CASSPSDGVNEQFF.

The chain joins TRBV5-4 to TRBJ1-1; D gene ambiguous. V gave up 0 bases and J gave up 7 bases, with 13 bases separating them. The germline gives CDR1 SGHNT, CDR2 YYREEE (reference sequence). This CDR3 is 14 amino acids long. CDR3 sequence: CASSLEYQKNEAFF. The CDR3 DNA reads as TGTGCCAGCAGCTTGGAGTACCAGAAAAATGAAGCTTTCTTT.

The chain carries TRBV11-2 and TRBJ1-6; unclear D gene. Germline V gives CDR1 SGHAT, CDR2 FQNNGV. Trimming stripped 4 bases from V and 1 base from J, with 5 bases between. The CDR3 spans 14 residues. CDR3 in amino acids: CASSSVSYNSPLHF. The CDR3 bases are TGTGCCAGCAGCTCCGTATCCTATAATTCACCCCTCCACTTT.